These 12 T cell receptor beta chains originate from one sample sequenced in a study of T cells after yellow fever vaccination. MiXCR was run by TCRdb on the 5' RACE reads, yielding one entry per CDR3 protein. The sample has a few hundred thousand distinct CDR3 sequences, around 17% seen once. The sample consisted of PBMCs, taken 4 to 5 days after the first yellow fever vaccination. The receptors originated from a man aged 18 to 30 who received the YFV17D yellow fever vaccine.

The chain couples TRBV12-3 or TRBV12-4 to TRBJ2-3; D not certain. The V end was cut by 6 bases, the J end by 9 bases, with 16 bases between. This CDR3 is 13 amino acids long. CDR3 nucleotides: TGTGCCAGCAGCCGGCCGACCATGGGGACGCAGTATTTT. Translation: CASSRPTMGTQYF.

This clonotype was seen only a few times. The chain uses TRBV5-1 and TRBJ1-6; D gene unclear. The V end lost 4 bases, the J end lost 9 bases, and 17 bases lay between the germline ends. In germline, CDR1 is SGHRS, CDR2 YFSETQ. This CDR3 has 15 residues. The CDR3 here is CASSPDPIKASPLHF. Here the CDR3 DNA reads TGCGCCAGCAGCCCGGACCCGATTAAGGCTTCACCCCTCCACTTT.

This clonotype turned up a few times. The chain joins TRBV7-3 to TRBJ2-3; D is unclear. V lost 5 bases, J lost 6 bases, and 15 bases lay in between. The V gene's germline CDR1 is SGHTA and CDR2 FQGTGA. The CDR3 loop spans 14 amino acids. DNA of the CDR3: TGTGCCAGCAGCCCGGTTCGTAATGGGGATACGCAGTATTTT. Translating gives CASSPVRNGDTQYF.

Ten or more counts support this clonotype. The chain employs TRBV12-3 or TRBV12-4 and TRBJ1-5, with 8 positions matching TRBD1. This CDR3 comprises 14 residues. Trimming took 3 bases from V and 8 from J; bases not matched to a gene: 6. The CDR3 DNA follows: TGTGCCAGCAGTTTGGACAGGGCGCTTAAGCCCCAGCATTTT. Amino acids: CASSLDRALKPQHF.

This clonotype has just a few counts. The genes are TRBV10-3 and TRBJ2-3; D gene unclear. The germline V gene encodes CDR1 ENHRY and CDR2 SYGVKD. CDR3 length equals 14 residues. V was shortened by 1 base and J by 2 bases, with 7 bases between the two germline ends. The CDR3: CAISEYRFTDTQYF. CDR3 nucleotide sequence: TGTGCCATCAGTGAGTACCGATTCACAGATACGCAGTATTTT.

In DNA, the CDR3 is TGTGCCAGCAGCTTGGGATCAGGGATTGGCACTGAAGCTTTCTTT. Translation: CASSLGSGIGTEAFF. The chain carries TRBV5-5 and TRBJ1-1, with D tentatively TRBD1 (5 bases). The CDR3 has 15 residues. V was shortened by 0 bases and J by 4 bases, with 13 bases between the two germline ends. Germline CDR1 reads SGHKS; CDR2 reads YYEKEE (reference sequence).

CDR3 loop: CAISDRVTGTYEQYF. The DNA of the CDR3 is TGTGCCATCAGTGATCGTGTGACGGGCACCTACGAGCAGTACTTC. The chain combines TRBV10-3 with TRBJ2-7, with D unresolved. The CDR3 totals 15 residues. Per the germline V gene, CDR1 is ENHRY and CDR2 is SYGVKD. V was pared by 3 bases and J by 2 bases, with 14 bases between.

The rearrangement uses TRBV5-1 and TRBJ2-2; D is uncertain. Germline V CDR1 and CDR2: SGHRS, YFSETQ. The CDR3 contains 17 residues. V was trimmed by 2 bases and J by 4 bases, leaving 18 bases between them. The CDR3 DNA is TGCGCCAGCAGCTTTACTACACCGAATTACGGCACCGGGGAGCTGTTTTTT. The encoded protein is CASSFTTPNYGTGELFF. Combining the CDR3 with reference TRBV5-1 and TRBJ2-2 gives the whole variable domain KAGVTQTPRYLIKTRGQQVTLSCSPISGHRSVSWYQQTPGQGLQFLFEYFSETQRNKGNFPGRFSGRQFSNSRSEMNVSTLELGDSALYLCASSFTTPNYGTGELFFGEGSRLTVL.

V and J are TRBV7-9 and TRBJ1-4, with D possibly matching TRBD1 (6 bases). The length of the CDR3 is 16 residues. V was shortened by 5 bases and J by 2 bases, with 15 bases between the two germline ends. Germline-derived CDR1 and CDR2 are SEHNR and FQNEAQ (reference sequence). The CDR3 nucleotides read TGTGCCAGCAGCCGATCCCGGGGGCTGACTAATGAAAAACTGTTTTTT. This translates into CASSRSRGLTNEKLFF.

This clonotype turned up a few times. The chain is built from TRBV20-1 and TRBJ2-2; possibly TRBD2 for D (7 bases). This CDR3 contains 16 residues. Between the trimmed V and J ends, which lost 4 bases and 6 bases, there was a span of 21 bases. CDR1 DFQATT and CDR2 SNEGSKA come from the germline V gene (reference sequence). The CDR3 DNA sequence: TGCAGTGCTACTGAAATGCGGGGGCATATATCCGGGGAGCTGTTTTTT. Its protein product is CSATEMRGHISGELFF.

The rearrangement uses TRBV4-2 and TRBJ2-2; tentative D call: TRBD2 (5 bases). V was clipped by 0 bases and J by 2 bases, with 10 bases between them. CDR3 length: 16 amino acids. Germline V CDR1 and CDR2: LGHNA, YNFKEQ. The chain's CDR3 is CASSQDEASNTGELFF. The CDR3 coding sequence is TGTGCCAGCAGCCAAGATGAGGCTAGCAACACCGGGGAGCTGTTTTTT.

With respect to this clonotype: At one end the junction does not follow the germline gene, possibly because of a read error. CDR3 bases: TGTGCTAGCAGAAATAGCGGCGAAGAGACCCAGTACTTC. The encoded protein is CASRNSGEETQYF. V is TRBV7-7 and J is TRBJ2-5; possible D gene TRBD2, 6 bases. Per the germline V gene, CDR1 is SSHAT and CDR2 is FNYEAQ (reference sequence). This CDR3 comprises 13 residues.